A selection of T cell receptor beta chains follows, all from one sample in a study of T cell changes during pregnancy in multiple sclerosis. Profiled with immunoSEQ multiplex PCR; TCRdb holds only in-frame clones, not every one. The sample consists of over 70,000 clones, approximately 92% of them appearing once. Source: peripheral blood, taken in the first trimester of pregnancy. These TCRs come from a female donor with multiple sclerosis, enrolled in a pregnancy study. Both conserved end residues are part of each CDR3. The D gene is left open where the match is weak. The size entry is marked missing in some rows and otherwise reads once, few, many or a size class.

CASSSGQGSTLFYNEQFF,TGCGCCAGCAGCTCTGGACAGGGAAGTACCCTTTTCTACAATGAGCAGTTCTTC,TRBV5-1,TRBJ2-1,TRBD1,NA
CASSSGQSAYYGYTF,TGCGCCAGCAGCTCCGGACAGAGCGCTTACTATGGCTACACCTTC,TRBV5-1,TRBJ1-2,NA,NA
CASSRSGDVADTQYF,TGTGCCAGCAGCCGTAGCGGGGACGTCGCAGATACGCAGTATTTT,TRBV6-4,TRBJ2-3,TRBD2,NA
CASSFPLAGGNNEQFF,TGTGCCAGCAGCTTTCCTCTAGCGGGGGGAAACAATGAGCAGTTCTTC,TRBV7-2,TRBJ2-1,TRBD2,NA
CASSLAGVETQYF,TGTGCCAGCAGCTTAGCAGGGGTTGAGACCCAGTACTTC,TRBV11-3,TRBJ2-5,NA,NA
CASSFGVGPSGGYTF,TGTGCCAGCAGCTTCGGCGTCGGCCCTTCGGGAGGCTACACCTTC,TRBV13,TRBJ1-2,NA,NA
CASSLYVRENTEAFF,TGTGCCAGCAGCTTGTATGTCAGGGAGAACACTGAAGCTTTCTTT,TRBV5-5,TRBJ1-1,NA,NA
CASSPTGFDGNEQFF,TGTGCCAGCAGCCCTACAGGTTTTGATGGCAATGAGCAGTTCTTC,TRBV7-3,TRBJ2-1,NA,few
CSVSGHEQFF,TGCAGCGTTTCAGGCCATGAGCAGTTCTTC,TRBV29-1,TRBJ2-1,NA,NA
CARSLVGGRSGGYTSTDTQYF,TGTGCCAGAAGCTTGGTAGGGGGTAGAAGCGGGGGCTATACAAGCACAGATACGCAGTATTTT,TRBV5-3,TRBJ2-3,TRBD2,NA
CASSNRGRGAFF,TGTGCCAGCAGTAACAGGGGGCGGGGAGCTTTCTTT,TRBV6-5,TRBJ1-1,TRBD1,NA
CASSPRQGLEEQYF,TGTGCCAGCAGTCCGAGACAGGGATTGGAAGAGCAGTACTTC,TRBV27,TRBJ2-7,TRBD1,few
CASSGGGLASEQYF,TGCGCCAGCAGCGGGGGGGGACTAGCTAGCGAGCAGTACTTC,TRBV5-1,TRBJ2-7,TRBD2,NA
CASSPSPGENEQFF,TGCGCCAGCAGCCCGTCCCCCGGGGAAAATGAGCAGTTCTTC,TRBV5-1,TRBJ2-1,NA,NA
CASSMGPGETNNSPLHF,TGTGCCAGTAGTATGGGGCCAGGGGAAACTAATAATTCACCCCTCCACTTT,TRBV19,TRBJ1-6,NA,NA
CASSRGGGSDTQYF,TGTGCCAGCAGCCGCGGGGGGGGTTCAGATACGCAGTATTTT,TRBV5-5,TRBJ2-3,TRBD2,NA
CASSDLEPVDEQYF,TGTGCCAGCAGTGATCTAGAGCCGGTGGACGAGCAGTACTTC,TRBV25-1,TRBJ2-7,NA,NA
CASSPGGSNQPQHF,TGTGCCAGCAGCCCAGGGGGGAGCAATCAGCCCCAGCATTTT,TRBV6-5,TRBJ1-5,TRBD1,NA
CASSSLAGGGQPAETQYF,TGTGCCAGCAGCTCCCTAGCGGGTGGAGGGCAGCCGGCAGAGACCCAGTACTTC,TRBV5-5,TRBJ2-5,TRBD2,NA
CASAGGRNQPQHF,TGTGCCAGCGCGGGGGGTCGCAATCAGCCCCAGCATTTT,TRBV7-3,TRBJ1-5,NA,NA
CASGWDSMNTEAFF,TGTGCTAGTGGTTGGGACAGCATGAACACTGAAGCTTTCTTT,TRBV12-5,TRBJ1-1,TRBD1,NA
CASSHTGVELRYYGYTF,TGTGCCAGTAGTCATACAGGGGTCGAACTTCGCTACTATGGCTACACCTTC,TRBV19,TRBJ1-2,TRBD1,NA
CASSEWGQGIEKLFF,TGTGCCAGCAGTGAATGGGGGCAGGGAATCGAAAAACTGTTTTTT,TRBV6-1,TRBJ1-4,NA,NA
CASSPGQAYEQYF,TGCGCCAGCAGTCCGGGACAGGCCTACGAGCAGTACTTC,TRBV10-1,TRBJ2-7,TRBD1,NA
CALGLEGANYGYTF,TGTGCCTTAGGGCTGGAGGGGGCAAACTATGGCTACACCTTC,TRBV10-3,TRBJ1-2,TRBD1,NA
CASRYRGGGTYEQYF,TGTGCCAGCAGATATAGAGGCGGCGGTACCTACGAGCAGTACTTC,TRBV7-8,TRBJ2-7,NA,NA
CASRQVGSNQPQHF,TGTGCCAGTAGACAGGTTGGTAGCAATCAGCCCCAGCATTTT,TRBV19,TRBJ1-5,NA,few
CASTRTSGTFTDTQYF,TGCGCCAGCACTAGGACTAGCGGCACATTCACAGATACGCAGTATTTT,TRBV5-1,TRBJ2-3,TRBD2,NA
CASSTLQGARVHNEQFF,TGTGCCAGTAGTACTCTACAGGGGGCCCGGGTCCACAATGAGCAGTTCTTC,TRBV19,TRBJ2-1,TRBD1,NA
CAWSQGSNQPQHF,TGTGCCTGGAGTCAGGGAAGCAATCAGCCCCAGCATTTT,TRBV30,TRBJ1-5,NA,NA
CASRTDSGVSHEQYF,TGTGCCAGCAGGACCGACAGCGGGGTTTCCCACGAGCAGTACTTC,TRBV2,TRBJ2-7,TRBD2,NA
CASSLTSGEQETQYF,TGTGCCAGCAGCCTTACTAGCGGGGAACAAGAGACCCAGTACTTC,TRBV4-2,TRBJ2-5,TRBD2,NA
CASSFFGQWEGYEQYF,TGTGCCAGCAGCTTTTTCGGACAGTGGGAGGGCTACGAGCAGTACTTC,TRBV11-2,TRBJ2-7,NA,NA
CASSPGLAPDQETQYF,TGTGCCAGCAGCCCGGGACTAGCCCCGGATCAAGAGACCCAGTACTTC,TRBV6-6,TRBJ2-5,TRBD2,once
CASGGTGGNSPLHF,TGTGCCAGCGGAGGGACAGGGGGAAATTCACCCCTCCACTTT,TRBV6-5,TRBJ1-6,TRBD1,NA
CAISPGLHNEQFF,TGTGCCATAAGCCCGGGACTACACAATGAGCAGTTCTTC,TRBV6-4,TRBJ2-1,TRBD2,NA
CSAREEDGYTF,TGCAGTGCTAGAGAAGAGGATGGCTACACCTTC,TRBV20-1,TRBJ1-2,NA,NA
CASSLGDGSYGYTF,TGTGCCAGCAGCCTCGGTGACGGGTCCTATGGCTACACCTTC,TRBV11-2,TRBJ1-2,NA,NA
CASSQVSQLGAGYTF,TGTGCCAGCAGCCAAGTATCTCAATTGGGCGCTGGCTACACCTTC,TRBV4-2,TRBJ1-2,NA,NA
CASSWTGGNEQYF,TGTGCCAGTAGCTGGACAGGGGGCAATGAGCAGTACTTC,TRBV19,TRBJ2-7,TRBD1,NA
CASSPAIGGDPYEQYF,TGTGCCAGCAGCCCAGCGATAGGAGGGGACCCCTACGAGCAGTACTTC,TRBV7-9,TRBJ2-7,NA,once